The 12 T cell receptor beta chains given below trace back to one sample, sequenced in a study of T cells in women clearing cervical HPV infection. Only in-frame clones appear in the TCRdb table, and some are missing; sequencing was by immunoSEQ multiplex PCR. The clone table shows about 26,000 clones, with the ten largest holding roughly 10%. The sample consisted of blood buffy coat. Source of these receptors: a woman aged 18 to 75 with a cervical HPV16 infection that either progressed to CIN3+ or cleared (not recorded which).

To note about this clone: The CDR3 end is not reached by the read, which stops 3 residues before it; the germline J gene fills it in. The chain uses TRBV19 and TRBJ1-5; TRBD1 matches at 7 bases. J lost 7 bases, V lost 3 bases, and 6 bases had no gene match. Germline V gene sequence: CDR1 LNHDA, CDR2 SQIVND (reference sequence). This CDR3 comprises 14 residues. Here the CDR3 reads CASSMGTVQQPQHF. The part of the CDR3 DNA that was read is TGTGCCAGTAGTATGGGGACAGTGCAACAGCCC.

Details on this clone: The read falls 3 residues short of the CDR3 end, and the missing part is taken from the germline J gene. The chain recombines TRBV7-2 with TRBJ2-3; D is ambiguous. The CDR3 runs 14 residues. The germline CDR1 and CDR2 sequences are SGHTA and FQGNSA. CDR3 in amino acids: CASSYYGKLETQYF. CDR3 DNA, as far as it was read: TGTGCCAGCAGCTACTACGGAAAACTGGAGACG. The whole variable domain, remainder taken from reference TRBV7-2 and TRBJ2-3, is GAGVSQSPSNKVTEKGKDVELRCDPISGHTALYWYRQSLGQGLEFLIYFQGNSAPDKSGLPSDRFSAERTGGSVSTLTIQRTQQEDSAVYLCASSYYGKLETQYFGPGTRLTVL.

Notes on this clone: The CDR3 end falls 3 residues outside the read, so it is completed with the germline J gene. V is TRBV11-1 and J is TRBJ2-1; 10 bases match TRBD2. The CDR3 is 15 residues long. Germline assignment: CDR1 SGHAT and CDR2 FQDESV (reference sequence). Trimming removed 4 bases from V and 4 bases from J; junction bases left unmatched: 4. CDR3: CASSSWTSGYNEQFF. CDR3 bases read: TGTGCCAGCAGCTCCTGGACTAGCGGATACAATGAG.

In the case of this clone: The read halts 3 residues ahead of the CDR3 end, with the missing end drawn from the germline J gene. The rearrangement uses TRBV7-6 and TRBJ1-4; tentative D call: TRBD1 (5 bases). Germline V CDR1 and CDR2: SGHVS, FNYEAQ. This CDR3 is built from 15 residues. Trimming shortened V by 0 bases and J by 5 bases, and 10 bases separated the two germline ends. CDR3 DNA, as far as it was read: TGTGCCAGCAGCTTAGCGGGGGGAGTAAATGAAAAA. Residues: CASSLAGGVNEK. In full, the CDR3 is CASSLAGGVNEKLFF.

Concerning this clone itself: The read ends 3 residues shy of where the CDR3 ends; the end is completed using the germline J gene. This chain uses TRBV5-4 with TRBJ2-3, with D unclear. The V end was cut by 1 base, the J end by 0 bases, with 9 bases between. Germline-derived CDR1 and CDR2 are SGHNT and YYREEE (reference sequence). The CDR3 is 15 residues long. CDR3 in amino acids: CASSLNSPSTDTQYF. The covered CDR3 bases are TGTGCCAGCAGCTTGAACAGCCCTAGCACAGATACG.

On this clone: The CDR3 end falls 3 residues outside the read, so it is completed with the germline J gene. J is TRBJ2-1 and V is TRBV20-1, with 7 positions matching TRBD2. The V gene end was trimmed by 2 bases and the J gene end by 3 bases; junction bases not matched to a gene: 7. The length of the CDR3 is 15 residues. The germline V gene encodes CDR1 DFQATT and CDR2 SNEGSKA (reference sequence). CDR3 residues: CSARRAGGGYNEQFF. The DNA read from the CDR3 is TGCAGTGCTAGAAGGGCGGGCGGGGGCTACAATGAG.

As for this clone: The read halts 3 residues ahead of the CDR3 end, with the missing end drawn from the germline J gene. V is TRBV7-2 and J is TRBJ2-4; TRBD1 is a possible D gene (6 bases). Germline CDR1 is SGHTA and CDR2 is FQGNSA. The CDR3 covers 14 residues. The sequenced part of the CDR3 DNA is TGTGCCAGCAGCTTAGTGGACAGACCGCATGGT. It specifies CASSLVDRPHG. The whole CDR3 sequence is CASSLVDRPHGQYF. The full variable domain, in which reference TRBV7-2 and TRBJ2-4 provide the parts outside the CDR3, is GAGVSQSPSNKVTEKGKDVELRCDPISGHTALYWYRQSLGQGLEFLIYFQGNSAPDKSGLPSDRFSAERTGGSVSTLTIQRTQQEDSAVYLCASSLVDRPHGQYFGAGTRLSVL.

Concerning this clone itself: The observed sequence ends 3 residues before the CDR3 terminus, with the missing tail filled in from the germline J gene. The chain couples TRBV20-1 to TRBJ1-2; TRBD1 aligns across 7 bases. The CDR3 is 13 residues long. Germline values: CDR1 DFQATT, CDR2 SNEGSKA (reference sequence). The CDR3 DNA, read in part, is TGCAGTGTAACAGGGGCCCAGGGAGACGGC. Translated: CSVTGAQGDG. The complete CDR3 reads CSVTGAQGDGYTF.

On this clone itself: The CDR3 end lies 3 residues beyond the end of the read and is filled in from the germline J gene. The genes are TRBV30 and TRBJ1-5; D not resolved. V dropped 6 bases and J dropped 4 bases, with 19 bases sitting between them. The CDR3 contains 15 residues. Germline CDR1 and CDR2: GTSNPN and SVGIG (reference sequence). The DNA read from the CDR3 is TGTGCCTGTACCACCTTATCGGGTGCGAATCAGCCC. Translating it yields CACTTLSGANQP. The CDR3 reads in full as CACTTLSGANQPQHF.

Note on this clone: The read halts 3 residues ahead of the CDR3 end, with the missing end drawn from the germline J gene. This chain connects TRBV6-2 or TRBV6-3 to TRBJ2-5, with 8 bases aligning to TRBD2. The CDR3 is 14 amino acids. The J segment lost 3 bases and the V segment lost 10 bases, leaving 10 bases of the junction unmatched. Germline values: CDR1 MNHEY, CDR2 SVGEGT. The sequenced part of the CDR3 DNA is TGTGCCACCCAAAGGGATAGCGGGAAAGAGACC. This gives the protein CATQRDSGKET. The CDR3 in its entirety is CATQRDSGKETQYF.

CDR3: CASSKTSGQETQYF. CDR3 DNA (partial): TGTGCCAGTAGTAAGACTAGCGGGCAAGAGACG. The V call is TRBV19, the J call TRBJ2-3, with TRBD2 identical over 10 bases. The read terminates 3 residues before the CDR3 end, so the remaining end is supplied by the germline J gene. The CDR3 contains 14 residues. Germline V CDR1 and CDR2: LNHDA, SQIVND (reference sequence).

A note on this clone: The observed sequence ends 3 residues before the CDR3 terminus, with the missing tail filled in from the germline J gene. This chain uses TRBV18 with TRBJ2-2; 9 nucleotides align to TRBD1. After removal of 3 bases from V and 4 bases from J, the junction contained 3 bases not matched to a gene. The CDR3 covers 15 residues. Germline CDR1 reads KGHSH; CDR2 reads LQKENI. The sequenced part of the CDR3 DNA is TGTGCCAGCTCACCTGGGACAGGGTTCACCGGGGAG. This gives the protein CASSPGTGFTGE. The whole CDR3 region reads CASSPGTGFTGELFF.